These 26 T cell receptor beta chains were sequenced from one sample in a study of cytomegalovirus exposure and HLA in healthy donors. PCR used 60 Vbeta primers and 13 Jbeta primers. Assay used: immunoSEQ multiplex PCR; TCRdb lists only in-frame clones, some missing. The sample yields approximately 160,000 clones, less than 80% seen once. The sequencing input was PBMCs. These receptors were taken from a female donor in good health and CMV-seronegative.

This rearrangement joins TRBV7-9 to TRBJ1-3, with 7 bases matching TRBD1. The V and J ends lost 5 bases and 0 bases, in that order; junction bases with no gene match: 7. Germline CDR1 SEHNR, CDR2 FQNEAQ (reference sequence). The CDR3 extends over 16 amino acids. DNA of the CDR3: TGTGCCAGCAGCCATCCGGGACAGAGCTCTGGAAACACCATATATTTT. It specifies CASSHPGQSSGNTIYF. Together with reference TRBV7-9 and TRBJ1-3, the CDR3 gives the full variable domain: DTGVSQNPRHKITKRGQNVTFRCDPISEHNRLYWYRQTLGQGPEFLTYFQNEAQLEKSRLLSDRFSAERPKGSFSTLEIQRTEQGDSAMYLCASSHPGQSSGNTIYFGEGSWLTVV.

The CDR3 DNA reads as TGTGCCAGCAGTACCGACAGGGGGCACGGAGATACGCAGTATTTT. It encodes CASSTDRGHGDTQYF. V and J are TRBV6-7 and TRBJ2-3, with TRBD1 matching 10 bases. TRBV6-7 is treated as an ORF (open reading frame) with a function not yet certain. V gave up 5 bases and J gave up 5 bases; unmatched junction bases: 7. This CDR3 region has 15 residues.

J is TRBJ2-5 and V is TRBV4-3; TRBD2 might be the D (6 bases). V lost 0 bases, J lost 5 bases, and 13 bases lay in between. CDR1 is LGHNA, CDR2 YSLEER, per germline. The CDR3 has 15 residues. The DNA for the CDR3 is TGCGCCAGCAGCCAAGATAATGTAGGAGGGGAGACCCAGTACTTC. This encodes CASSQDNVGGETQYF.

In DNA, the CDR3 is TGTGCCAGCAGCCCTAAGCTAGGTATGAACACTGAAGCTTTCTTT. It is translated as CASSPKLGMNTEAFF. This sequence joins TRBV7-2 and TRBJ1-1; D not resolved. Germline loops: CDR1 SGHTA, CDR2 FQGNSA. This CDR3 contains 15 residues. V was trimmed by 5 bases and J by 0 bases, leaving 13 bases between them.

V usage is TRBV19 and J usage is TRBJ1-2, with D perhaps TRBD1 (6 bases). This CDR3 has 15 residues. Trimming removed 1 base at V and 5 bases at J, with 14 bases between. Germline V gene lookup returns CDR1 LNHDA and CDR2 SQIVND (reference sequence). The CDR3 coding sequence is TGTGCCAGTAGTATAGGTCCCGGACAGCTATATGGCTACACCTTC. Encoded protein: CASSIGPGQLYGYTF. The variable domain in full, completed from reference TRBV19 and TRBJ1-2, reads DGGITQSPKYLFRKEGQNVTLSCEQNLNHDAMYWYRQDPGQGLRLIYYSQIVNDFQKGDIAEGYSVSREKKESFPLTVTSAQKNPTAFYLCASSIGPGQLYGYTFGSGTRLTVV.

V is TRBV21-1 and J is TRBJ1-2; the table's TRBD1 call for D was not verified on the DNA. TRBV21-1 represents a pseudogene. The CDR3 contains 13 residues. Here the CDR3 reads CASNTTGDNGYTF. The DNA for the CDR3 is TGTGCCAGCAACACTACAGGGGATAATGGCTACACCTTC.

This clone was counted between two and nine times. CDR3 in amino acids: CASSVRDRRFQETQYF. CDR3 nucleotides: TGTGCCAGCAGCGTCCGGGACAGACGCTTCCAAGAGACCCAGTACTTC. V usage is TRBV9 and J usage is TRBJ2-5; 7 nucleotides match TRBD1. This CDR3 is built from 16 residues. J lost 1 base, V lost 2 bases, and 8 bases had no gene match. Germline V gene sequence: CDR1 SGDLS, CDR2 YYNGEE.

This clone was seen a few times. CDR3 residues: CASSSTPGYEQYF. The CDR3 bases are TGTGCCAGTAGTAGCACCCCCGGGTACGAGCAGTACTTC. The chain uses TRBV19 and TRBJ2-7, with D unresolved. Germline lookup yields CDR1 LNHDA and CDR2 SQIVND (reference sequence). This CDR3 has 13 amino acids. V shed 4 bases and J shed 4 bases, with 11 bases lying between them. Drawing the rest from reference TRBV19 and TRBJ2-7, the complete variable domain is DGGITQSPKYLFRKEGQNVTLSCEQNLNHDAMYWYRQDPGQGLRLIYYSQIVNDFQKGDIAEGYSVSREKKESFPLTVTSAQKNPTAFYLCASSSTPGYEQYFGPGTRLTVT.

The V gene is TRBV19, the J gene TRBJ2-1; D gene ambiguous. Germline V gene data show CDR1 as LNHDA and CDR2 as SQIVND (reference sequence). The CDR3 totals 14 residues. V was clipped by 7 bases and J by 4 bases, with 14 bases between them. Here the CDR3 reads CASTSRTEYNEQFF. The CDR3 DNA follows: TGTGCCAGTACAAGTAGAACAGAGTACAATGAGCAGTTCTTC.

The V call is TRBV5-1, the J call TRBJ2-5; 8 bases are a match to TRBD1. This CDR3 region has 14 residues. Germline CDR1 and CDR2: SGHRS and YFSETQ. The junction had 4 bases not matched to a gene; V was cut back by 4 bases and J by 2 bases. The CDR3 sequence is CASSGDRGQETQYF. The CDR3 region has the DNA TGCGCCAGCAGCGGTGACAGGGGACAAGAGACCCAGTACTTC.

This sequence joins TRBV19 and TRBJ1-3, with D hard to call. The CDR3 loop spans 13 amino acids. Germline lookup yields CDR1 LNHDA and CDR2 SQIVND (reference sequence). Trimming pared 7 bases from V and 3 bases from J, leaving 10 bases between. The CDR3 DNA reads TGTGCCAGTACCTCAACTTTTGGAAACACCATATATTTT. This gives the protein CASTSTFGNTIYF.

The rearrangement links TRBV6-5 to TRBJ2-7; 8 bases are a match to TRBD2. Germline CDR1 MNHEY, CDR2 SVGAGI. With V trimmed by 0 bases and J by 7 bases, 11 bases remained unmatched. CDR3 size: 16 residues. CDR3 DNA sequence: TGTGCCAGCAGTTACTCGCGTCCGGGAGGGCACCAGGAGCAGTACTTC. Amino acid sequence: CASSYSRPGGHQEQYF.

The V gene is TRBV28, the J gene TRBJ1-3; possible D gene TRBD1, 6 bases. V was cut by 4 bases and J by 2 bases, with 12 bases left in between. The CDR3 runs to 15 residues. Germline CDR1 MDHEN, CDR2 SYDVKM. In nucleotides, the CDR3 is TGTGCCAGCAGTTCTCAGGGGTGGGCTGGAAACACCATATATTTT. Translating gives CASSSQGWAGNTIYF.

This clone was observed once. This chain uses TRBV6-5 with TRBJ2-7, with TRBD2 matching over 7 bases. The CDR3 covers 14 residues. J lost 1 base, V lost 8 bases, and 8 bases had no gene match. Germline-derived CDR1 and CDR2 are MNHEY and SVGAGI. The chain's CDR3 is CASSGREGSYEQYF. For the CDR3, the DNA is TGTGCCAGCTCGGGGAGGGAGGGATCCTACGAGCAGTACTTC.

Written as DNA, the CDR3 is TGTGCCAGCAGCCCCACCGACAGGGGGCTCTCCACTGAAGCTTTCTTT. Encoded protein: CASSPTDRGLSTEAFF. The chain combines TRBV28 with TRBJ1-1, with 10 bases that match TRBD1. Germline-derived CDR1 and CDR2 are MDHEN and SYDVKM. The trim removed 6 bases at V and 4 bases at J, leaving 11 bases unmatched. The CDR3 is made up of 16 amino acids.

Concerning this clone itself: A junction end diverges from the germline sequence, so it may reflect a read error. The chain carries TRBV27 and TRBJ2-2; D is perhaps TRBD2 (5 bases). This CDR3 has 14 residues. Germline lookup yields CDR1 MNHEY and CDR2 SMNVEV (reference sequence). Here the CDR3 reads CASRTERSYGKLFF. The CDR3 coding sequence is TGTGCCAGCAGAACCGAGAGGAGCTACGGGAAGCTGTTTTTT.

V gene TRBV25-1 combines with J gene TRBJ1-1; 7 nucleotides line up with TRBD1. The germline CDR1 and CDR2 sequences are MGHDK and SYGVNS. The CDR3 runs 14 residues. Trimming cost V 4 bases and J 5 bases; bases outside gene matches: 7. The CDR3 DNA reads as TGTGCCAGCAGTGGGCGACAGGGTGGTACTGAAGCTTTCTTT. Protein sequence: CASSGRQGGTEAFF. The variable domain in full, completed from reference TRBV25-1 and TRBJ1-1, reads EADIYQTPRYLVIGTGKKITLECSQTMGHDKMYWYQQDPGMELHLIHYSYGVNSTEKGDLSSESTVSRIRTEHFPLTLESARPSHTSQYLCASSGRQGGTEAFFGQGTRLTVV.

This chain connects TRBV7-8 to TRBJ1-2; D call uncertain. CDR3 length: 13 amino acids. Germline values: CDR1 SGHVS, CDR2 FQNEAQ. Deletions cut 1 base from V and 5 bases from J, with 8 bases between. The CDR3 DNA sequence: TGTGCCAGCAGCTTAGACGGAGGGTATGGCTACACCTTC. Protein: CASSLDGGYGYTF.

The CDR3 spells CASSGGTSGSSSYEQYF. In DNA form, the CDR3 reads TGTGCCAGCAGTGGCGGGACTAGCGGGTCAAGCTCCTACGAGCAGTACTTC. The rearrangement links TRBV27 to TRBJ2-7, with TRBD2 matching 12 bases. The CDR3 length is 17 residues. The V gene end was trimmed by 5 bases and the J gene end by 0 bases; junction bases not matched to a gene: 8. Per germline, CDR1 MNHEY and CDR2 SMNVEV (reference sequence).

The CDR3 protein is CASSLGEIQGKQFF. The CDR3 region has the DNA TGTGCCAGCAGCTTAGGGGAGATACAGGGTAAGCAGTTCTTC. The chain carries TRBV7-9 and TRBJ2-1; D possibly corresponds to TRBD1 (6 bases). The V end was cut by 1 base, the J end by 11 bases, with 15 bases between. Germline CDR1 reads SEHNR; CDR2 reads FQNEAQ (reference sequence). The CDR3 sequence is 14 residues long.

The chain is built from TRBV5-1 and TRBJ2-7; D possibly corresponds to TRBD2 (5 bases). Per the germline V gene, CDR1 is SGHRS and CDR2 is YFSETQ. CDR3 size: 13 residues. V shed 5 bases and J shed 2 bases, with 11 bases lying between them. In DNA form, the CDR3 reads TGCGCCAGCAGACCCGGGGTGGCCTACGAGCAGTACTTC. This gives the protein CASRPGVAYEQYF.

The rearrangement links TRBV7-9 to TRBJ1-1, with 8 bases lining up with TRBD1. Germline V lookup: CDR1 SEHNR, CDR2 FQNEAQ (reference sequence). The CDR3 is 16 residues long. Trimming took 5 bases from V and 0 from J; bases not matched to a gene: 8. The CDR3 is CASSPWTGRLNTEAFF. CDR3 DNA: TGTGCCAGCAGCCCGTGGACAGGGAGGCTGAACACTGAAGCTTTCTTT. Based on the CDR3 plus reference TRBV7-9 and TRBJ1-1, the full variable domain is DTGVSQNPRHKITKRGQNVTFRCDPISEHNRLYWYRQTLGQGPEFLTYFQNEAQLEKSRLLSDRFSAERPKGSFSTLEIQRTEQGDSAMYLCASSPWTGRLNTEAFFGQGTRLTVV.

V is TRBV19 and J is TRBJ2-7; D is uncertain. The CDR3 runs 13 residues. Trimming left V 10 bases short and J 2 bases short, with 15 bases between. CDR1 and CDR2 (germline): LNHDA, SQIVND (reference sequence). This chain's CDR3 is CANPLRQTYEQYF. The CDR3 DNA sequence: TGTGCCAACCCACTGAGGCAGACCTACGAGCAGTACTTC.

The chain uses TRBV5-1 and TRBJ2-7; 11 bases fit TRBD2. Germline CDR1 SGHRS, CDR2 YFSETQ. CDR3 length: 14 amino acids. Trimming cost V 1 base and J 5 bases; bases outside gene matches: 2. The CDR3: CASSLTSGSHEQYF. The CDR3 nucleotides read TGCGCCAGCAGCTTGACTAGCGGGAGCCACGAGCAGTACTTC.

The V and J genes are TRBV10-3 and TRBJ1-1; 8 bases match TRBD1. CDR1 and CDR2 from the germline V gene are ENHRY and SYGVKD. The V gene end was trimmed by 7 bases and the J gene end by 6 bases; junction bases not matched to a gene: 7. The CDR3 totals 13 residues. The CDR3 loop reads CAITTGAGAEAFF. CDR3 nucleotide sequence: TGTGCCATCACGACAGGGGCGGGCGCTGAAGCTTTCTTT.

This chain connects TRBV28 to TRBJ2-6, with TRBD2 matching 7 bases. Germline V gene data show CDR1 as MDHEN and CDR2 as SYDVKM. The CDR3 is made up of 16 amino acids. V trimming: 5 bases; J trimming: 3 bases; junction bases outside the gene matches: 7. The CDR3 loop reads CASSPLGGGGANVLTF. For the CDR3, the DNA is TGTGCCAGCAGTCCCCTCGGCGGGGGTGGGGCCAACGTCCTGACTTTC.